The T cell receptor beta chain under discussion was sequenced for a study of cytomegalovirus exposure and HLA in healthy donors. Study-level findings and limits: It has been reported that TCR beta sequences accurately predicted the HLA-A and HLA-B alleles of most subjects.

This clone came up once. Its antigen is as yet unknown. Primers for the PCR totalled 60 Vbeta and 13 Jbeta. Libraries were prepared by immunoSEQ multiplex PCR; TCRdb keeps only in-frame clonotypes and omits some of them. This table holds about 140,000 clones, 78% found once. Germline V lookup: CDR1 SQVTM, CDR2 ANQGSEA. V gave up 5 bases and J gave up 7 bases, with 17 bases separating them. This CDR3 region has 13 residues. The sequencing sample was made of PBMCs. This sequence was found in a male donor in good health and CMV-seronegative. The chain is built from TRBV29-1 and TRBJ1-2; possibly TRBD1 for D (6 bases). CDR3: CSVRLAGEGGYTF. The CDR3, as DNA: TGCAGCGTTAGGTTGGCAGGGGAGGGTGGCTACACCTTC.